The 3 T cell receptor beta chains reported below all come from one sample, sequenced in a study of cytomegalovirus exposure and HLA in healthy donors. The PCR used 60 Vbeta and 13 Jbeta primers. This table comes from immunoSEQ multiplex PCR, and its TCRdb copy is limited to in-frame clones, with some not included. The data show about 140,000 clones, roughly 80% seen once. The source material was PBMCs. The source of these receptors is a man aged 40-49 years in good health and CMV-seronegative.

This chain uses TRBV5-1 with TRBJ1-1, with D perhaps matching TRBD1 (6 bases). Germline V gene lookup returns CDR1 SGHRS and CDR2 YFSETQ. V lost 6 bases, J lost 4 bases, and 13 bases lay in between. The CDR3 is made up of 13 amino acids. The CDR3 loop is CASTFEGVTEAFF. For the CDR3, the DNA is TGCGCCAGCACCTTCGAGGGGGTCACTGAAGCTTTCTTT.

The genes are TRBV27 and TRBJ1-2; 8 nucleotides agree with TRBD1. V trimming: 0 bases; J trimming: 8 bases; junction bases outside the gene matches: 5. The CDR3 loop spans 14 amino acids. Looked up from germline, CDR1 is MNHEY and CDR2 is SMNVEV (reference sequence). The CDR3 reads CASSLSDRVRGYTF. CDR3 nucleotides: TGTGCCAGCAGTTTATCGGACAGGGTGAGGGGCTACACCTTC.

V usage is TRBV19 and J usage is TRBJ1-2; perhaps TRBD1 as D (6 bases). The CDR3 sequence is 15 residues long. The germline V gene has CDR1 LNHDA and CDR2 SQIVND (reference sequence). Trimming removed 6 bases from V and 2 bases from J, with 16 bases in between. CDR3 nucleotides: TGTGCCAGTAGAGGCAGGGGCGCCTTGAACTATGGCTACACCTTC. Its translation: CASRGRGALNYGYTF.